This TCR beta chain appears in the sequencing data of a study of blood T cell repertoires in COVID-19. Study details: The study drew acute and convalescent COVID-19 samples from the United States, Italy and Spain. The cDNA or gDNA used as material had been derived from T cells, B-cell-depleted T cells, or PBMCs.

Clones were sequenced by immunoSEQ multiplex PCR, and TCRdb holds only the in-frame ones, with some missing. This table has some 210,000 clones, approximately 81% appearing once. All enrollees were about 18 to 95 years old and from 24 US areas. Cohorts were determined from participant-reported clinical history. Deletions cut 8 bases from V and 5 bases from J, with 18 bases between. This CDR3 is 14 amino acids long. Germline values: CDR1 MDHEN, CDR2 SYDVKM. The material sequenced was PBMCs or T cells enriched from blood (not recorded which). The sequence derives from a woman aged 45-59 years with acute COVID-19. This chain links TRBV28 with TRBJ1-1, with a tentative D call TRBD1 (5 bases). CDR3 region: CASLRGGAFTEAFF. Here the CDR3 DNA reads TGTGCCAGCCTACGGGGGGGAGCGTTTACTGAAGCTTTCTTT.